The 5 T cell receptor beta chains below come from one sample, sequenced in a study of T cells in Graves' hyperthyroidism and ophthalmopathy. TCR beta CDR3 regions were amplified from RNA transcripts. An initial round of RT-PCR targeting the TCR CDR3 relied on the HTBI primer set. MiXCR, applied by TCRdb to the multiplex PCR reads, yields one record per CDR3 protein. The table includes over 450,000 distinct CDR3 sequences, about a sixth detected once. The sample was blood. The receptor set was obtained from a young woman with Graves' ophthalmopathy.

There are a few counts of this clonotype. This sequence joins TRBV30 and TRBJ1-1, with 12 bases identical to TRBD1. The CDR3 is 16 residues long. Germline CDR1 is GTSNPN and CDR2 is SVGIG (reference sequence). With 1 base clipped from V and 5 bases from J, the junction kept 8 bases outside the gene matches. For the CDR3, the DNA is TGTGCCTGGAGTGGCCGGGACAGGGGGCTAGGGACTGAAGCTTTCTTT. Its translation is CAWSGRDRGLGTEAFF. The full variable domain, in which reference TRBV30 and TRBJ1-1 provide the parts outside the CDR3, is SQTIHQWPATLVQPVGSPLSLECTVEGTSNPNLYWYRQAAGRGLQLLFYSVGIGQISSEVPQNLSASRPQDRQFILSSKKLLLSDSGFYLCAWSGRDRGLGTEAFFGQGTRLTVV.

CDR3 protein: CASSTQKLNTEAFF. The CDR3 DNA reads as TGTGCCAGCAGTACACAGAAATTGAACACTGAAGCTTTCTTT. The rearrangement links TRBV7-9 to TRBJ1-1; D is ambiguous. The germline V gene has CDR1 SEHNR and CDR2 FQNEAQ (reference sequence). V shed 6 bases and J shed 0 bases, with 11 bases lying between them. The CDR3 extends over 14 amino acids.

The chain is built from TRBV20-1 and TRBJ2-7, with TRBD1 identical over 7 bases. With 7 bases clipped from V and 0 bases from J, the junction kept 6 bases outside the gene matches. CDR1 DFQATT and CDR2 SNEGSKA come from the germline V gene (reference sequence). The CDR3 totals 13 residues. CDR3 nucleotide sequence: TGCAGTGTCCCGGACAGGAACTCCTACGAGCAGTACTTC. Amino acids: CSVPDRNSYEQYF.

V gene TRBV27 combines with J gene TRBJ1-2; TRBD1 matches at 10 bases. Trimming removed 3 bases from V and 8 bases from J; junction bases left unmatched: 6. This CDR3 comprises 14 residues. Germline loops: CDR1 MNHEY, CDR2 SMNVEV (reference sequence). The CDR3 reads CASSFIGQGDGYTF. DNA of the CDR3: TGTGCCAGCAGTTTTATTGGACAGGGGGACGGCTACACCTTC.

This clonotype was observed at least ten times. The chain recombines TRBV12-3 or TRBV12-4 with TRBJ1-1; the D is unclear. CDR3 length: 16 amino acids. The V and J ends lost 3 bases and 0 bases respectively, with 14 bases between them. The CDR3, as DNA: TGTGCCAGCAGTTTGGGGTCCACAGCCATGAACACTGAAGCTTTCTTT. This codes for CASSLGSTAMNTEAFF.